This T cell receptor (beta chain) stems from a study of blood T cell repertoires in COVID-19. The overall study: Acute and convalescent COVID-19 samples came from the United States, Italy and Spain. Sample material is recorded as cDNA or gDNA derived from T cells, B-cell-depleted T cells, or PBMCs.

Seattle's cohort entered during active infection and was followed longitudinally. Original methodology: Quantification of nucleated cells was approximated via reference gene primer amplification. The assay was immunoSEQ multiplex PCR, and TCRdb's table has in-frame clones only and misses some. V and J calls and clone size follow that table, whereas D and trimming were derived from the DNA. This repertoire shows over 130,000 clones, roughly 84% found once; its top ten account for less than 9%. Unmatched junction bases numbered 5, after V lost 4 bases and J lost 7 bases. The CDR3 contains 13 residues. The germline gives CDR1 MNHEY, CDR2 SMNVEV (reference sequence).

This sequence joins TRBV27 and TRBJ2-5, with TRBD1 matching over 8 bases. The sample was peripheral blood. This TCR was sampled from a man aged 30-40 years with COVID-19, enrolled during active disease. Here the CDR3 reads CASSSGGGGTQYF. The CDR3 bases are TGTGCCAGCAGTTCAGGGGGCGGCGGGACCCAGTACTTC.